This record concerns one T cell receptor beta chain sequence. Its specific antigen is unknown. Base qualities are not provided; no much larger clone lies one nucleotide away. The data were taken from a study of vaccination and CD4 T cells after COVID-19 (dated by TCRdb to between 2022 and 2023). About the full investigation: Every convalescent patient had a positive nasal swab PCR test for SARS-CoV-2, with mild disease in 9 or 10 patients and severe disease in one. In control cultures, a CEFX viral epitope pool was used as positive control, an HIV-1 Nef peptide pool was used as negative control, or no peptide was added. Participants got two doses of the Pfizer-BioNTech BNT162b2 vaccine (n=8) or two doses of the Moderna mRNA-1273 vaccine (n=2). The convalescent cohort included six males and four females, with two Hispanic individuals, seven Caucasians, two Asians and one multiracial person. Post-COVID blood samples were collected from convalescent patients a median of roughly 100 days after diagnosis, with a range of roughly 35 to 161 days. For stimulating the cultures, overlapping spike peptide pools were used, derived from SARS-CoV-2 as well as from the common cold coronaviruses HCoV-NL63, HCoV-OC43 and HCoV-229E. The spike-specific CD4+ TCR repertoire was compared before and after mRNA vaccination in over 9 COVID-19 convalescent patients and 4 infection-naive healthy vaccine recipients. Post-vaccine blood samples were taken a median of about 77 days after the second vaccine dose, with a range of 14 to 241 days.

The treatment or condition label on this specimen signifies: roughly nine-day PBMC culture with coronavirus spike peptide pools or control peptides (ViraFEST assay). The ViraFEST assay was used in the study, in which antigen-specific T cells were expanded with peptide pools and expanded clonotypes were subsequently identified by TCR sequencing. The convalescent patients' positive SARS-CoV-2 PCR tests fell between March and December 2020, which was before the Alpha, Beta and Delta variants emerged in the United States. Each well held 1.5 million to 2.5 million PBMCs cultured with roughly 10 ug/ml peptide pools in IMDM containing approximately 5% human AB serum and about 10 IU/ml IL-2. On days 3 and 7, half of the culture medium was replaced with fresh IL-2-containing medium. After 10 to 11 days of culture, CD4+ T cells were isolated by negative selection with the EasySep CD4+ T cell isolation kit. PBMCs were separated from whole blood using Ficoll-Paque Plus gradient centrifugation and then either used fresh or cryopreserved at -140C. Culture conditions were generally each tested in triplicate wells.

The CDR3 sequence holds 17 residues, the cysteine and phenylalanine included. CDR3 DNA only is kept here, 51 bases in frame from base 1. From a lookup of the germline V gene (reference sequence), CDR1 and CDR2 are WNHNN and SYGVQD. Trimming takes 2 bases from V and 1 base from J, and the germline ends sit 15 bases apart. Results the study describes overall, beyond this receptor: Of the vaccine-specific clones in convalescent patients, 304 of 307, or nearly all, reacted only to SARS-CoV-2 spike and did not cross-react with common cold coronaviruses. Relatively few convalescent patients were included in the study, and early timepoints after natural infection were not analyzed. In convalescent patients, a median about 86% of post-vaccine SARS-CoV-2-reactive clones were detected only after vaccination, and vaccine-specific priming was suggested by this finding. The median number of SARS-CoV-2-reactive clonotypes rose from about 19 after infection to approximately 41 after vaccination, but the change was not significant.

To prepare the library, PCR was applied. DNA from cultured CD4+ T cells underwent TCR sequencing with the Oncomine TCR Beta short-read assay at the Johns Hopkins FTIC core. Genomic DNA was extracted from the cultured CD4+ T cells with the QIAamp micro DNA kit. Oncomine TCR Beta libraries from cultured CD4+ T cells were pooled using unique dual indexes and sequenced on an Illumina iSeq 100. Per the authors' processing: Non-productive sequences were removed, and CDR3s that did not start with C, did not end with F or W, or were shorter than 7 amino acids were discarded. The MANAFEST web application identified antigen-specific clonotypes by comparing peptide-stimulated wells against reference wells and other culture wells. Positive clones required FDR below 0.05, an odds ratio above 5, and productive frequency above 0.1% in at least two of three replicate wells. A clonotype was classed as cross-reactive if the clonotype showed significant expansion both in SARS-CoV-2 spike wells and in at least one common cold coronavirus spike condition. Levenshtein distances (stringdist) and unrooted phylogenetic trees (ape) in R version 3.6.1 were used to assess CDR3 homology. The public reads were quality trimmed at Q25 with fastp and then assembled into clones with MiXCR by TCRdb, keeping productive beta chains. When rows share a CDR3 protein, they turn into one entry using the most common DNA and genes. The V and J calls come from TCRdb's annotation, not from the publication. The sample contains fewer than 10,000 distinct CDR3 sequences, 45% to 60% of them found a single time. Around 21% of the sample lies in the top ten.

This receptor was taken from a human donor who had recovered from COVID-19. The chain was built from TRBV10-1 and TRBJ2-1; TRBD2 is possibly the D segment (5 matching bases). The sequencing sample was made of CD4+ T cells from blood, cultured in vitro. DNA sequence: TGCGCCAGCAGTGAGCTCCGAGGGCCTCCTTCCTACAATGAGCAGTTCTTC. The translation is CASSELRGPPSYNEQFF.